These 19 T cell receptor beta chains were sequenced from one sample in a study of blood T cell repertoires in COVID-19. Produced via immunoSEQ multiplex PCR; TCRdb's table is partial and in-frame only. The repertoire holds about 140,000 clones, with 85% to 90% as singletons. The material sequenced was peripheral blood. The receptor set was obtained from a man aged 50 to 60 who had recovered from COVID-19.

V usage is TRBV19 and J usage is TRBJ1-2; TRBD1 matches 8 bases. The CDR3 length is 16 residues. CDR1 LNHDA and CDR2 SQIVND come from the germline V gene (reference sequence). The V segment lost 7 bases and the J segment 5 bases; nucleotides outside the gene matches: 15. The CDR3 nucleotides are TGTGCCAGTACCGGGACAGGAGACTCTTTTTGGTATGGCTACACCTTC. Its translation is CASTGTGDSFWYGYTF.

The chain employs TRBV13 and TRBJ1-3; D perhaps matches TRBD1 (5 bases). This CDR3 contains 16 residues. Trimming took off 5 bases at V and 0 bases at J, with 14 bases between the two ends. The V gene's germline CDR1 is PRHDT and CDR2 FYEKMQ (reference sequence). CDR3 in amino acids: CASSTRGVDSGNTIYF. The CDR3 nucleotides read TGTGCCAGCAGCACCCGGGGGGTAGACTCTGGAAACACCATATATTTT.

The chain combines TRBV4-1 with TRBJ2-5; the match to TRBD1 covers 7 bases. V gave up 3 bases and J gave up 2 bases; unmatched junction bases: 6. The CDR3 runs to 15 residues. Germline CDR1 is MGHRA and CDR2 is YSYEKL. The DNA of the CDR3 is TGCGCCAGCAGCCACCGGGACAGTCAACAAGAGACCCAGTACTTC. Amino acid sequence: CASSHRDSQQETQYF.

CDR3 nucleotide sequence: TGTGCCAGCAGCTTGGCTAGCGCAGGGGGAGGGGAGCTGTTTTTT. Translated: CASSLASAGGGELFF. The chain joins TRBV5-4 to TRBJ2-2; possibly TRBD1 for D (7 bases). With 0 bases removed from V and 8 bases from J, the gap between germline ends came to 14 bases. This CDR3 has 15 residues. Looked up from germline, CDR1 is SGHNT and CDR2 is YYREEE (reference sequence).

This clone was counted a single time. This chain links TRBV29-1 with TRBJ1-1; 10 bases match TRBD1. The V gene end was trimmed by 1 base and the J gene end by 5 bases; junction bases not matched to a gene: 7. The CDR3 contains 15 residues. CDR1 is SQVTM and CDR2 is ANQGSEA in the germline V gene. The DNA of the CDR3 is TGCAGCGTTGAAGTCTCCGGGACAGGGGAAACTGAAGCTTTCTTT. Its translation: CSVEVSGTGETEAFF.

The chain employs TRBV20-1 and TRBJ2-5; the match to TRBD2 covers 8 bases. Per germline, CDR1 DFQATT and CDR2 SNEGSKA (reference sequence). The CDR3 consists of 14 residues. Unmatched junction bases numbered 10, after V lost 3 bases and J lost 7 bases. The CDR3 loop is CSASLSSGAGTQYF. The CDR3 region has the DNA TGCAGTGCTAGTCTGAGTAGCGGGGCTGGGACCCAGTACTTC.

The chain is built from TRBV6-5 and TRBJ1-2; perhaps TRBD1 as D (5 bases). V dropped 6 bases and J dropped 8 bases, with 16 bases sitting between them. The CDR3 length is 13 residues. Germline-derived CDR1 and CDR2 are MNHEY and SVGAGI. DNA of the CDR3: TGTGCCAGCAGCAGCAGGGAATCCGGCGGCTACACCTTC. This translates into CASSSRESGGYTF.

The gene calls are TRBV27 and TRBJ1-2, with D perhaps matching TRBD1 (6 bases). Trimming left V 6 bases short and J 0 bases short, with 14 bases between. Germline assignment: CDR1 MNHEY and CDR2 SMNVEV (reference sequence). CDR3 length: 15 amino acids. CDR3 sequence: CASRASGAANYGYTF. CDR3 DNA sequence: TGTGCCAGCAGAGCCTCAGGGGCAGCTAACTATGGCTACACCTTC.

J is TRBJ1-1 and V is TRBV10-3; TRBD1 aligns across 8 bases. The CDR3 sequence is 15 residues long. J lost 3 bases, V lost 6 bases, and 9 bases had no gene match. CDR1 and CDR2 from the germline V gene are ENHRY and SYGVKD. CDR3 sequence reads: CAISRTDRADTEAFF. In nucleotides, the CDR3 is TGTGCCATCAGCCGGACGGACAGGGCGGACACTGAAGCTTTCTTT.

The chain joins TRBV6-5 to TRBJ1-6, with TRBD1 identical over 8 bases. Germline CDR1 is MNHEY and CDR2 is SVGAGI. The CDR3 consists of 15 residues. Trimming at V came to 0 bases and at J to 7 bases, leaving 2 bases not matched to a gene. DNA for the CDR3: TGTGCCAGCAGTTACTCACAGGGGGAAAATTCACCCCTCCACTTT. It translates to CASSYSQGENSPLHF.

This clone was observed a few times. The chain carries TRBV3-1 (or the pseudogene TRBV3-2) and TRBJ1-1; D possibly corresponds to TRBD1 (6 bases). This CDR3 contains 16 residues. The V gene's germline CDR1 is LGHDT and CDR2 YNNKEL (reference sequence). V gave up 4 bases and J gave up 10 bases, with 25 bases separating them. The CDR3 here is CASSPHQEDSMKGAFF. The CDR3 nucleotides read TGTGCCAGCAGCCCACATCAAGAGGACAGCATGAAAGGAGCTTTCTTT.

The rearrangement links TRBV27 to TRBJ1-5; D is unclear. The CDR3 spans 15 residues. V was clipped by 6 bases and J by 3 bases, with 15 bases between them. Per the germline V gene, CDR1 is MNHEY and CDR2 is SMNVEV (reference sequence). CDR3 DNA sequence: TGTGCCAGCAGCTCGCGTAACGCGTTCAATCAGCCCCAGCATTTT. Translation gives CASSSRNAFNQPQHF.

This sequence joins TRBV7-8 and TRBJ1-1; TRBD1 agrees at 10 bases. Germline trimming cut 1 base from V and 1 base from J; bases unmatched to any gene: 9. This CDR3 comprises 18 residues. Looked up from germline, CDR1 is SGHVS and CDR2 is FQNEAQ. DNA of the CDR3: TGTGCCAGCAGCTTAGTGCCGACAGGGGGCGGCAGGAACACTGAAGCTTTCTTT. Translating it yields CASSLVPTGGGRNTEAFF.

The CDR3 bases are TGCGCCAGCAGCTTGGATTTGTACCCTCCGGACTATGGCTACACCTTC. Protein: CASSLDLYPPDYGYTF. The rearrangement joins TRBV5-1 to TRBJ1-2, with D unresolved. There are 16 residues in the CDR3. The V and J ends lost 0 bases and 3 bases respectively, with 15 bases between them. Germline V gene data show CDR1 as SGHRS and CDR2 as YFSETQ.

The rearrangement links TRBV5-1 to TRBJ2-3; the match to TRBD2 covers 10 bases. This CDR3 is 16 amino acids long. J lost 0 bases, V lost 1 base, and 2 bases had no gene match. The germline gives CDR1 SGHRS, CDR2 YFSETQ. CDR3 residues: CASSLTSGTSTDTQYF. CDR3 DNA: TGCGCCAGCAGCTTGACTAGCGGGACTAGCACAGATACGCAGTATTTT.

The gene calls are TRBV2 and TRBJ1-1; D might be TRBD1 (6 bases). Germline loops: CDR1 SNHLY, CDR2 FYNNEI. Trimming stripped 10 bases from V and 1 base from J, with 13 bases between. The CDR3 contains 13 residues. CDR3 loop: CATGTSANTEAFF. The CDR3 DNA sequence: TGTGCCACCGGGACAAGCGCGAACACTGAAGCTTTCTTT.

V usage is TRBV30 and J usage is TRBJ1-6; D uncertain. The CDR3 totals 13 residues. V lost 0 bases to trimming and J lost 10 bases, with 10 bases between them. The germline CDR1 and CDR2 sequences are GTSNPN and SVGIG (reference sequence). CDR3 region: CAWSVLGSSPLHF. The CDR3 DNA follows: TGTGCCTGGAGTGTACTAGGTTCATCACCCCTCCACTTT.

Here the CDR3 reads CASRWTGRYEQYF. The CDR3 DNA reads as TGTGCCAGTCGATGGACAGGGCGCTACGAGCAGTACTTC. V gene TRBV28 combines with J gene TRBJ2-7; the match to TRBD1 covers 8 bases. Germline V gene lookup returns CDR1 MDHEN and CDR2 SYDVKM. This CDR3 contains 13 residues. V lost 9 bases and J lost 3; bases outside the gene matches: 7. Looking up the rest from reference TRBV28 and TRBJ2-7 gives the full variable domain: DVKVTQSSRYLVKRTGEKVFLECVQDMDHENMFWYRQDPGLGLRLIYFSYDVKMKEKGDIPEGYSVSREKKERFSLILESASTNQTSMYLCASRWTGRYEQYFGPGTRLTVT.

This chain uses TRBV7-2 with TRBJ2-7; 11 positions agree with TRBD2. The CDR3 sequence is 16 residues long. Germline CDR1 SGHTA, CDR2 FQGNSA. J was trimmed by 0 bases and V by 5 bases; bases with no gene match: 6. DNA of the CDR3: TGTGCCAGCAGCCCTAGCGGGGGGTCCAACTCCTACGAGCAGTACTTC. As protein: CASSPSGGSNSYEQYF.